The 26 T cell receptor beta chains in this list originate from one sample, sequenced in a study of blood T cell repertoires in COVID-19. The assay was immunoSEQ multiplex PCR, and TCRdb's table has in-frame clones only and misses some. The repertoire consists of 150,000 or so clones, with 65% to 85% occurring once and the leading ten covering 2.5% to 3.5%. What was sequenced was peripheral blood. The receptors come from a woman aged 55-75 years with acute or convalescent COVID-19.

The CDR3 bases are TGCAGCGACTTGACAGCCCACTATGGCTACACCTTC. Residues: CSDLTAHYGYTF. This chain links TRBV29-1 with TRBJ1-2, with D perhaps TRBD1 (5 bases). The V end lost 7 bases, the J end lost 3 bases, and 12 bases lay between the germline ends. There are 12 residues in the CDR3. CDR1 and CDR2 from the germline V gene are SQVTM and ANQGSEA.

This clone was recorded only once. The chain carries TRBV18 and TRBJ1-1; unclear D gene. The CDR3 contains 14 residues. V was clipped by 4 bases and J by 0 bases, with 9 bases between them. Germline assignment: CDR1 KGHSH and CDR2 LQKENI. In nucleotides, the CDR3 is TGTGCCAGCTCACTGATAGAGCTGAACACTGAAGCTTTCTTT. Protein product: CASSLIELNTEAFF.

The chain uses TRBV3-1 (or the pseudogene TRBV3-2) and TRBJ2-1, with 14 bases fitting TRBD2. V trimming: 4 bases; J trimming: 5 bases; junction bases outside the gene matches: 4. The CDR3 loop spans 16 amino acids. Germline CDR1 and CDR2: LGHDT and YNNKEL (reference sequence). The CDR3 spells CASSLGTSGGNNEQFF. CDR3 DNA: TGTGCCAGCAGCCTAGGGACTAGCGGGGGAAACAATGAGCAGTTCTTC.

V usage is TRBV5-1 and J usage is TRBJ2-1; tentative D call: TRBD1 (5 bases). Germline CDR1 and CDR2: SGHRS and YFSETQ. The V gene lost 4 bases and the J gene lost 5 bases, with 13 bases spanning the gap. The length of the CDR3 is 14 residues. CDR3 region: CASSQASRDNEQFF. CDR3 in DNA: TGCGCCAGCAGCCAGGCTTCCAGGGACAATGAGCAGTTCTTC.

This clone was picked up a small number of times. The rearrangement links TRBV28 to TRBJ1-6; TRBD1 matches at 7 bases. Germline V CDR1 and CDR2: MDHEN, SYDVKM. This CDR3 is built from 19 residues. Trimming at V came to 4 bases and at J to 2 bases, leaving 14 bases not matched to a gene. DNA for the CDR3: TGTGCCAGCAGTTCGCTCCCCGGAAGGGGGCGGACCTATAATTCACCCCTCCACTTT. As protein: CASSSLPGRGRTYNSPLHF.

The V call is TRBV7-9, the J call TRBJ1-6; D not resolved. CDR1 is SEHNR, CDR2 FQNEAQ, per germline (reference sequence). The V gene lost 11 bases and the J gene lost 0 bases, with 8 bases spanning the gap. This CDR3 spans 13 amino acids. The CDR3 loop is CAGESSYNSPLHF. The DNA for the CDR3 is TGTGCCGGGGAGAGCTCCTATAATTCACCCCTCCACTTT.

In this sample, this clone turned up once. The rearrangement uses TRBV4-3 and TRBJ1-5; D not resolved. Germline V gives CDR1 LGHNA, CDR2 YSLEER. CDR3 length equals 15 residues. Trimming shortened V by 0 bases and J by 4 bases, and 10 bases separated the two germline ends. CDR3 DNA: TGCGCCAGCAGCCAAGAAGGAGGGAGTAATCAGCCCCAGCATTTT. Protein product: CASSQEGGSNQPQHF.

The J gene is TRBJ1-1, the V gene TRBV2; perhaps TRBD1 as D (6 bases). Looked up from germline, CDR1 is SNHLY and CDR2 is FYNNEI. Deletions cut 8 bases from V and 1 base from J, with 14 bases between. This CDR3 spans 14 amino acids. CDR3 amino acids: CASGTTERNTEAFF. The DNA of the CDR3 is TGTGCCAGCGGGACAACGGAGAGGAACACTGAAGCTTTCTTT.

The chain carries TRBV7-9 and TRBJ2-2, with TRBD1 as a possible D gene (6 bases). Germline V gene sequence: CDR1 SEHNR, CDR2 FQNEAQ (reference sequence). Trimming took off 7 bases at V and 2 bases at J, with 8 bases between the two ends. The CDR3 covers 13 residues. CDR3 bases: TGTGCCAGCAACAGGGATAACACCGGGGAGCTGTTTTTT. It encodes CASNRDNTGELFF.

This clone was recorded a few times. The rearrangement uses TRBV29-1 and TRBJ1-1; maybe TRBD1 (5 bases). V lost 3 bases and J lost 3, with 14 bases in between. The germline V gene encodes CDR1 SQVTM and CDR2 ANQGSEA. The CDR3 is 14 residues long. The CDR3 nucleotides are TGCAGCGTTGAGTCCCGGGGGGGGTACACTGAAGCTTTCTTT. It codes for CSVESRGGYTEAFF.

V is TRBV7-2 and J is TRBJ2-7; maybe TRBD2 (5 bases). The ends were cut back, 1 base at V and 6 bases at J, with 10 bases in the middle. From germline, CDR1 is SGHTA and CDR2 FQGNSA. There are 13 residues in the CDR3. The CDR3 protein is CASSLGLAAEQYF. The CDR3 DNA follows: TGTGCCAGCAGCTTAGGCCTAGCCGCCGAGCAGTACTTC.

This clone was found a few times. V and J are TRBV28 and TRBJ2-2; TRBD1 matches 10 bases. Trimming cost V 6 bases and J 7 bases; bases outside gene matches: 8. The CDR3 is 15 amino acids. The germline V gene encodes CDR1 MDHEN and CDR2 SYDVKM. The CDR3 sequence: CASSLGQGVVGELFF. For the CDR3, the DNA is TGTGCCAGCAGCCTCGGACAGGGGGTGGTCGGGGAGCTGTTTTTT.

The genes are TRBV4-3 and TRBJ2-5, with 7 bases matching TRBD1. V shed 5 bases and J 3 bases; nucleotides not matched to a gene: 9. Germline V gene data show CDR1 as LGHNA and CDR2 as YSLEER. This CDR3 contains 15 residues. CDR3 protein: CASSVRGQREETQYF. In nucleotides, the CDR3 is TGCGCCAGCAGCGTGAGGGGGCAAAGGGAAGAGACCCAGTACTTC.

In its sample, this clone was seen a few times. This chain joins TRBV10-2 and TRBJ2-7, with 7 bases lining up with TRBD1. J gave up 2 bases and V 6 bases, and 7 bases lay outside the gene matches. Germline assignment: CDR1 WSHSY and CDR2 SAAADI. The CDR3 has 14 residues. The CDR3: CASRDWTGPYEQYF. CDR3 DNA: TGCGCCAGCAGGGACTGGACAGGACCCTACGAGCAGTACTTC.

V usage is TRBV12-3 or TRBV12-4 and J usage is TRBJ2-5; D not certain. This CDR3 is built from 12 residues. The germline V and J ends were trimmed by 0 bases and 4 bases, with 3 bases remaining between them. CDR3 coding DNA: TGTGCCAGCAGTTTAGCTCGAGAGACCCAGTACTTC. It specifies CASSLARETQYF.

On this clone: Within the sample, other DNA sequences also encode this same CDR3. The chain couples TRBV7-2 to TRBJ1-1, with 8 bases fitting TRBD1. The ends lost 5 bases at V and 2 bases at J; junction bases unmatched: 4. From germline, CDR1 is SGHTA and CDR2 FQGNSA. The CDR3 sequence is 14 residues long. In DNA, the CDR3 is TGTGCCAGCAGCCCAGGGGGCGTCAACACTGAAGCTTTCTTT. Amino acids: CASSPGGVNTEAFF.

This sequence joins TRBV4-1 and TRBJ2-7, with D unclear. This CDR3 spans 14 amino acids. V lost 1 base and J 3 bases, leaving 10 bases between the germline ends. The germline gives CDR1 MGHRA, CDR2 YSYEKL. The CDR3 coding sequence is TGCGCCAGCAGCCAAGGGGCAGGTGACTACGAGCAGTACTTC. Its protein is CASSQGAGDYEQYF.

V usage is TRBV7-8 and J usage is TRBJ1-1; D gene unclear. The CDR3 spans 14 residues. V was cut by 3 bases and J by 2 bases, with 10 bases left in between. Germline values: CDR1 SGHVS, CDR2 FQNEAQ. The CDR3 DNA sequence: TGTGCCAGCAGCTTTTCCCCCTTAAACACTGAAGCTTTCTTT. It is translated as CASSFSPLNTEAFF.

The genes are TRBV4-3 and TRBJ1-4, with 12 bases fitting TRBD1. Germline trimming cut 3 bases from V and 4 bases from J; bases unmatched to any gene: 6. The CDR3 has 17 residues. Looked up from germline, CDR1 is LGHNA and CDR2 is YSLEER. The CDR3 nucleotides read TGCGCCAGCAGCCAGGGGACAGGGGGCTTCAGTAATGAAAAACTGTTTTTT. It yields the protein CASSQGTGGFSNEKLFF.

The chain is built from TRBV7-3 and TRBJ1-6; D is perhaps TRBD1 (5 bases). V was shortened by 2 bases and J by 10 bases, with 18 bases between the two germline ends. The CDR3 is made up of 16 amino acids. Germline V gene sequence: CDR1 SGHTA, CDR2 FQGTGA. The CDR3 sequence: CASSLPPAGRPSPLHF. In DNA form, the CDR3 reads TGTGCCAGCAGCTTACCGCCGGCAGGGCGGCCATCACCCCTCCACTTT.

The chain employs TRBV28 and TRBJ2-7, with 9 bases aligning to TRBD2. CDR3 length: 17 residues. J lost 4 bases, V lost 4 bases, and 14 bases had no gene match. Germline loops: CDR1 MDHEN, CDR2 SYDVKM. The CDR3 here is CASSSLLPSGVEYEQYF. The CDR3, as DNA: TGTGCCAGCAGTTCACTCCTACCTAGCGGGGTTGAGTACGAGCAGTACTTC. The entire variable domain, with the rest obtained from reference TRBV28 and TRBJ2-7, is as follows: DVKVTQSSRYLVKRTGEKVFLECVQDMDHENMFWYRQDPGLGLRLIYFSYDVKMKEKGDIPEGYSVSREKKERFSLILESASTNQTSMYLCASSSLLPSGVEYEQYFGPGTRLTVT.

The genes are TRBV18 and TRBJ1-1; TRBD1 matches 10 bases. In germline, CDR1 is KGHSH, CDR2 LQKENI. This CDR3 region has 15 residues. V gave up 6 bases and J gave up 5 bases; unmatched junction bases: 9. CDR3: CASSLTGTGETEAFF. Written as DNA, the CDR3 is TGTGCCAGCTCGCTTACGGGGACAGGGGAAACTGAAGCTTTCTTT.

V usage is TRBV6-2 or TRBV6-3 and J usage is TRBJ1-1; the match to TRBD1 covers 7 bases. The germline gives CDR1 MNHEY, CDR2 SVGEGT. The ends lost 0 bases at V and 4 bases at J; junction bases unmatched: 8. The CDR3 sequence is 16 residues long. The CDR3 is CASSYSRTGWGTEAFF. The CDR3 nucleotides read TGTGCCAGCAGTTACTCCCGGACAGGTTGGGGCACTGAAGCTTTCTTT.

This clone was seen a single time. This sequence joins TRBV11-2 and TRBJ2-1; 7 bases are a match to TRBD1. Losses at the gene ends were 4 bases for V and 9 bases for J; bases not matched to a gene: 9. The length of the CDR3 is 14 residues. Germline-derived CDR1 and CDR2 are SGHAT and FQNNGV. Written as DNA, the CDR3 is TGTGCCAGCAGCTACATACAGGGGTCTGGTGAGCAGTTCTTC. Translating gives CASSYIQGSGEQFF.

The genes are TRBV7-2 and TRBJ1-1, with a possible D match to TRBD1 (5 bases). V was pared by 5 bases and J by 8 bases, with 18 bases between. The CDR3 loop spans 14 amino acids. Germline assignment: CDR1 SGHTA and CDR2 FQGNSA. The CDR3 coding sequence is TGTGCCAGCAGCAAGGGACCGGGGAGGTTCGAAGCTTTCTTT. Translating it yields CASSKGPGRFEAFF.

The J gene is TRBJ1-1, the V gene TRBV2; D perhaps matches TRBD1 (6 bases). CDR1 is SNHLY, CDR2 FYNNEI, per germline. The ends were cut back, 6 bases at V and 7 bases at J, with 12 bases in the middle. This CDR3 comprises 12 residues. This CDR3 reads CASSNQGIEAFF. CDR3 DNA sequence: TGTGCCAGCAGCAACCAGGGGATTGAAGCTTTCTTT.